These T cell receptor beta chains were read from a single sample in a study of regulatory T cells in long-lasting Graves disease. TCRdb reprocessed the multiplex PCR reads via MiXCR and lists one record per CDR3 protein. The profile shows a few hundred thousand distinct CDR3 sequences, 15% to 20% of them singletons. The same data also went into a second study, on T cells in Graves' hyperthyroidism and ophthalmopathy.

The material sequenced was peripheral blood mononuclear cells (PBMCs), taken at new diagnosis, from a patient treated with antithyroid drugs. All receptors derive from a woman under 40 with Graves disease. Each CDR3 is given with its conserved first and last residue. Each record gives: D gene, V gene, J gene, clone size, CDR3 DNA, CDR3 protein. The D gene is left open where the match is weak. Expanded clones are given a class, and other clones once, few, many or no size at all.

d_call: TRBD2
v_call: TRBV29-1
j_call: TRBJ2-3
clone_size: -
cdr3_nt: TGCAGCGTTGAAGAGGCCAGCGGGGGGGCGTTAGATACGCAGTATTTT
cdr3_aa: CSVEEASGGALDTQYF

d_call: -
v_call: TRBV18
j_call: TRBJ1-1
clone_size: many
cdr3_nt: TGTGCCAGCTCACCCCTCGCGCAAGTAACAGGCAACACTGAAGCTTTCTTT
cdr3_aa: CASSPLAQVTGNTEAFF

d_call: -
v_call: TRBV5-1
j_call: TRBJ2-5
clone_size: many
cdr3_nt: TGCGCCAGCAGCGGACGACAGGGAGGCGAGACCCAGTACTTC
cdr3_aa: CASSGRQGGETQYF

d_call: TRBD1
v_call: TRBV4-1
j_call: TRBJ1-2
clone_size: many
cdr3_nt: TGCGCCAGCAGCCAACCTCCTCACAGGGGAGTGAGCTATGGCTACACCTTC
cdr3_aa: CASSQPPHRGVSYGYTF

d_call: -
v_call: TRBV18
j_call: TRBJ1-3
clone_size: many
cdr3_nt: TGTGCCAGCAGAACCGCGGAGAGCTCTGGAAACACCATATATTTT
cdr3_aa: CASRTAESSGNTIYF

d_call: -
v_call: TRBV19
j_call: TRBJ2-7
clone_size: few
cdr3_nt: TGTGCCAGTAAATACGGCCACGAGCAGTACTTC
cdr3_aa: CASKYGHEQYF

d_call: TRBD2
v_call: TRBV20-1
j_call: TRBJ2-3
clone_size: -
cdr3_nt: TGCAGTGCTCGGGGGCCTAGCGGGGCCACAGATACGCAGTATTTT
cdr3_aa: CSARGPSGATDTQYF

d_call: TRBD1
v_call: TRBV7-6
j_call: TRBJ2-2
clone_size: once
cdr3_nt: TGTGCCAGCAGCCCGGTTATTACGGGACAGGGAAAAAACGGGGAGCTGTCTTTT
cdr3_aa: CASSPVITGQGKNGELSF

d_call: -
v_call: TRBV19
j_call: TRBJ1-1
clone_size: many
cdr3_nt: TGTGCCAGTTCAAAAGGGGATAACACTGAAGCTTTCTTT
cdr3_aa: CASSKGDNTEAFF

d_call: -
v_call: TRBV12-3/TRBV12-4
j_call: TRBJ2-3
clone_size: many
cdr3_nt: TGTGCCAGCAGTTCCCCGGCAGCCCGCACAGATACGCAGTATTTT
cdr3_aa: CASSSPAARTDTQYF

d_call: TRBD1
v_call: TRBV29-1
j_call: TRBJ1-1
clone_size: many
cdr3_nt: TGCAGCGCCAGGACAGGGGTGGCTGAAGCTTTCTTT
cdr3_aa: CSARTGVAEAFF

d_call: -
v_call: TRBV13
j_call: TRBJ1-1
clone_size: many
cdr3_nt: TGTGCCAGCAGTTTTGCGGTGAACACTGAAGCTTTCTTT
cdr3_aa: CASSFAVNTEAFF

d_call: TRBD2
v_call: TRBV12-3/TRBV12-4
j_call: TRBJ2-5
clone_size: many
cdr3_nt: TGTGCCAGCACCCCTCCCGGGACTAGCGGGGGACGGGAGACCCAGTACTTC
cdr3_aa: CASTPPGTSGGRETQYF

d_call: TRBD1
v_call: TRBV6-2/TRBV6-3
j_call: TRBJ2-3
clone_size: many
cdr3_nt: TGTGCCAGCAGTTACGGACAGGGGGGGACTACGCAGTATTTT
cdr3_aa: CASSYGQGGTTQYF

d_call: TRBD2
v_call: TRBV7-2
j_call: TRBJ2-5
clone_size: many
cdr3_nt: TGTGCCAGCAGCTCCCCGGGGGGGCCGGGAGAGACCCAGTACTTC
cdr3_aa: CASSSPGGPGETQYF

d_call: -
v_call: TRBV20-1
j_call: TRBJ1-2
clone_size: many
cdr3_nt: TGCAGTGCCGATCATACATCCTATGGCTACACCTTC
cdr3_aa: CSADHTSYGYTF

d_call: -
v_call: TRBV11-2
j_call: TRBJ2-5
clone_size: -
cdr3_nt: TGTGCCAGCAGCTTAGTGTGGGGAGAGACCCAGTACTTC
cdr3_aa: CASSLVWGETQYF

d_call: TRBD2
v_call: TRBV7-3
j_call: TRBJ2-7
clone_size: many
cdr3_nt: TGTGCCAGCAGCTTAACGTCGGGGGGATACGAGCAGTACTTC
cdr3_aa: CASSLTSGGYEQYF

d_call: TRBD2
v_call: TRBV11-2
j_call: TRBJ2-7
clone_size: many
cdr3_nt: TGTGCCAGCAGCTGGGCTAGCGGGGGGCCCACCTACGAGCAGTACTTC
cdr3_aa: CASSWASGGPTYEQYF

d_call: -
v_call: TRBV20-1
j_call: TRBJ2-7
clone_size: many
cdr3_nt: TGCAGTGCTACGGAGGGACAGAGGAGCTCCTACGAGCAGTACTTC
cdr3_aa: CSATEGQRSSYEQYF

d_call: TRBD1
v_call: TRBV19
j_call: TRBJ1-1
clone_size: many
cdr3_nt: TGTGCCAGTAGTGACCCGGGACAGGGGGATCTTTCTTCTGAAGCTTTCTTT
cdr3_aa: CASSDPGQGDLSSEAFF

d_call: -
v_call: TRBV27
j_call: TRBJ1-5
clone_size: many
cdr3_nt: TGTGCCAGCAGCAGACAGACCAATCAGCCCCAGCATTTT
cdr3_aa: CASSRQTNQPQHF

d_call: TRBD2
v_call: TRBV20-1
j_call: TRBJ2-3
clone_size: -
cdr3_nt: TGCAGTGCTACGGCTAGCGGGGGGGCCAGCACAGATACGCAGTATTTT
cdr3_aa: CSATASGGASTDTQYF

d_call: -
v_call: TRBV6-5
j_call: TRBJ2-6
clone_size: many
cdr3_nt: TGTGCCAGCAGTTATGCGGCAGTCTCTGGGGCCAACGTCCTGACTTTC
cdr3_aa: CASSYAAVSGANVLTF

d_call: TRBD1
v_call: TRBV11-2
j_call: TRBJ1-1
clone_size: many
cdr3_nt: TGTGCCAGCAGCTTAGGCGGGACAGGGAATTGGGCTTTCTTT
cdr3_aa: CASSLGGTGNWAFF

d_call: TRBD1
v_call: TRBV10-3
j_call: TRBJ2-7
clone_size: many
cdr3_nt: TGTGCCATCACTCCCGGGACAGGGTCCTACGAGCAGTACTTC
cdr3_aa: CAITPGTGSYEQYF

d_call: TRBD1
v_call: TRBV13
j_call: TRBJ2-3
clone_size: many
cdr3_nt: TGTGCCAGCAGCCTCACCCTCGGACAGGACACAGATACGCAGTATTTT
cdr3_aa: CASSLTLGQDTDTQYF

d_call: -
v_call: TRBV7-9
j_call: TRBJ1-2
clone_size: few
cdr3_nt: TGTGCCAGCAGCTTAGTCGGCAGGGCCCCTGACTACACCTTC
cdr3_aa: CASSLVGRAPDYTF

d_call: -
v_call: TRBV7-2
j_call: TRBJ2-1
clone_size: once
cdr3_nt: -
cdr3_aa: CASSFYICSARASGGAAETQYF

d_call: -
v_call: TRBV5-5
j_call: TRBJ1-4
clone_size: many
cdr3_nt: TGTGCCAGCAACCTTGGGGGGGGCGGATTTGAAAAACTGTTTTTT
cdr3_aa: CASNLGGGGFEKLFF

d_call: TRBD1
v_call: TRBV20-1
j_call: TRBJ2-5
clone_size: -
cdr3_nt: TGCAGTGCTAGAGCACAGGGGGGAAGTAAAGAGACCCAGTACTTC
cdr3_aa: CSARAQGGSKETQYF

d_call: TRBD1
v_call: TRBV15
j_call: TRBJ2-5
clone_size: many
cdr3_nt: TGTGCCACCAGCAGACCGGGACAGCCACAAGAGACCCAGTACTTC
cdr3_aa: CATSRPGQPQETQYF

d_call: -
v_call: TRBV7-2
j_call: TRBJ1-1
clone_size: many
cdr3_nt: TGTGCCAGCAGCTTAGCTCACAGGGCGAACACTGAAGCTTTCTTT
cdr3_aa: CASSLAHRANTEAFF

d_call: -
v_call: TRBV7-3
j_call: TRBJ2-3
clone_size: many
cdr3_nt: TGTGCCAGCAGCTACCAGAGGGGGGGCCGTACTATTAGCACAGATACGCAGTATTTT
cdr3_aa: CASSYQRGGRTISTDTQYF

d_call: TRBD1
v_call: TRBV7-9
j_call: TRBJ2-4
clone_size: -
cdr3_nt: TGTGCCAGCAGCTTAGACAGGGGGTTAGCCAAAAACATTCAGTACTTC
cdr3_aa: CASSLDRGLAKNIQYF

d_call: TRBD2
v_call: TRBV20-1
j_call: TRBJ2-7
clone_size: many
cdr3_nt: TGCAGTGCTAGAGATTTACAGCGGGACTCCTACGAGCAGTACTTC
cdr3_aa: CSARDLQRDSYEQYF

d_call: -
v_call: TRBV28
j_call: TRBJ2-7
clone_size: many
cdr3_nt: TGTGCCAGCAGACAGAGCCCCCGAGGCGAGCAGTACTTC
cdr3_aa: CASRQSPRGEQYF

d_call: TRBD2
v_call: TRBV18
j_call: TRBJ2-1
clone_size: many
cdr3_nt: TGTGCCAGCTCACGACCGGGACTAGCGGGGGGTCGCCCCTGGAATGAGCAGTTCTTC
cdr3_aa: CASSRPGLAGGRPWNEQFF

d_call: -
v_call: TRBV5-1
j_call: TRBJ1-5
clone_size: -
cdr3_nt: TGTGCCAGCAGCTTAGGGATCTCGAATCAGCCCCAACGTTTT
cdr3_aa: CASSLGISNQPQRF

d_call: -
v_call: TRBV3-1
j_call: TRBJ2-1
clone_size: many
cdr3_nt: TGCGCCAGCAGCCAAGTCGGCAATGAGCAGTTCTTC
cdr3_aa: CASSQVGNEQFF

d_call: -
v_call: TRBV2
j_call: TRBJ1-2
clone_size: many
cdr3_nt: TGTGCCAGCAGTGAAGCGCAAGGCTACGGAGGGGGCTACACCTTC
cdr3_aa: CASSEAQGYGGGYTF

d_call: -
v_call: TRBV9
j_call: TRBJ2-1
clone_size: few
cdr3_nt: TGTGCCAGCAGTTCTTTCAGGGTGCCCTACAATGAGCAGTTCTTC
cdr3_aa: CASSSFRVPYNEQFF

d_call: -
v_call: TRBV20-1
j_call: TRBJ2-1
clone_size: few
cdr3_nt: TGCAGTGCTAGCGGCGGCAGCTCCTACAATGAGCAGTTCTTC
cdr3_aa: CSASGGSSYNEQFF

d_call: -
v_call: TRBV7-9
j_call: TRBJ2-7
clone_size: many
cdr3_nt: TGTGCCAGCAGCGACACGGGGGATTCCTCCTACGAGCAGTACTTC
cdr3_aa: CASSDTGDSSYEQYF

d_call: TRBD1
v_call: TRBV12-3/TRBV12-4
j_call: TRBJ2-5
clone_size: many
cdr3_nt: TGTGCCAGCAGTTCGAGTTCGCAGAAGGACAGGGGAGAGGAGACCCAGTACTTC
cdr3_aa: CASSSSSQKDRGEETQYF

d_call: TRBD1
v_call: TRBV20-1
j_call: TRBJ1-5
clone_size: many
cdr3_nt: TGCAGTGCTAGAGATGGGGGACAGAGCAATCAGCCCCAGCATTTT
cdr3_aa: CSARDGGQSNQPQHF

d_call: -
v_call: TRBV5-4
j_call: TRBJ2-1
clone_size: many
cdr3_nt: TGTGCCAGCAGGGTAGGACAGTACAATGAGCAGTTCTTC
cdr3_aa: CASRVGQYNEQFF

d_call: -
v_call: TRBV6-1
j_call: TRBJ1-1
clone_size: many
cdr3_nt: TGTGCCAGCACCCCCTTAGACGCCACTGAAGCTTTCTTT
cdr3_aa: CASTPLDATEAFF

d_call: TRBD1
v_call: TRBV12-3/TRBV12-4
j_call: TRBJ1-3
clone_size: many
cdr3_nt: TGTGCCAGCAGCGGGACAGGGCTCACCATATATTTT
cdr3_aa: CASSGTGLTIYF

d_call: TRBD2
v_call: TRBV7-2
j_call: TRBJ2-1
clone_size: many
cdr3_nt: TGTGCCAGCAGCTTCATCGGGGGGGGGGGCGGTGAGCAGTTCTTC
cdr3_aa: CASSFIGGGGGEQFF

d_call: -
v_call: TRBV11-2
j_call: TRBJ2-7
clone_size: many
cdr3_nt: TGTGCCAGCAGCTTATCGGGGCCGACCTACGAGCAGTACTTC
cdr3_aa: CASSLSGPTYEQYF

d_call: -
v_call: TRBV7-8
j_call: TRBJ1-5
clone_size: few
cdr3_nt: TGTGCCAGCAGCTTAGGGCAGAACAATCAGCCCCAGCATTTT
cdr3_aa: CASSLGQNNQPQHF

d_call: -
v_call: TRBV29-1
j_call: TRBJ1-2
clone_size: many
cdr3_nt: TGCAGCGTTGAACCAGACAGAAACCCGGCCTATGGCTACACCTTC
cdr3_aa: CSVEPDRNPAYGYTF

d_call: -
v_call: TRBV11-1
j_call: TRBJ2-3
clone_size: once
cdr3_nt: TGTGCCAGCAGCAACGCCCAGCTGCCAACAGATACGCAGTATTTT
cdr3_aa: CASSNAQLPTDTQYF

d_call: TRBD1
v_call: TRBV12-5
j_call: TRBJ2-7
clone_size: -
cdr3_nt: TGTGCTAGTGGTTTGGTAATGGGGGACAGGAGGTACGAGCAGTACTTC
cdr3_aa: CASGLVMGDRRYEQYF

d_call: -
v_call: TRBV13
j_call: TRBJ2-7
clone_size: -
cdr3_nt: TGTGCCAGCAGCCGTACCCGAGTAGGCGAGCAGTACTTC
cdr3_aa: CASSRTRVGEQYF

d_call: -
v_call: TRBV19
j_call: TRBJ2-3
clone_size: -
cdr3_nt: TGTGCCAGTAGTCCGCGCATTTTGGACTCACAGCAGTATTTT
cdr3_aa: CASSPRILDSQQYF

d_call: -
v_call: TRBV20-1
j_call: TRBJ2-1
clone_size: many
cdr3_nt: TGCAGTGCTAGTAGCCCCCCGGGGGTTGCCTACAATGAGCAGTTCTTC
cdr3_aa: CSASSPPGVAYNEQFF